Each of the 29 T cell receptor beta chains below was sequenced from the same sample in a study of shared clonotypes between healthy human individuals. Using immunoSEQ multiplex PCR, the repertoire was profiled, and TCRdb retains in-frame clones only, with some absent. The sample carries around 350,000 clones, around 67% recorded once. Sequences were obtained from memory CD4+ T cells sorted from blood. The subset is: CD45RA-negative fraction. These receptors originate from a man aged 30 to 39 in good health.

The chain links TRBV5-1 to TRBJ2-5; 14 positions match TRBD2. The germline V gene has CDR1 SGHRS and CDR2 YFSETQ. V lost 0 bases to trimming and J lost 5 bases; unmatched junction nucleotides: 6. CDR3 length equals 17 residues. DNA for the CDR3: TGCGCCAGCAGCTTGGCCGGACTAGCGGGAGGAAGGGAGACCCAGTACTTC. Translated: CASSLAGLAGGRETQYF.

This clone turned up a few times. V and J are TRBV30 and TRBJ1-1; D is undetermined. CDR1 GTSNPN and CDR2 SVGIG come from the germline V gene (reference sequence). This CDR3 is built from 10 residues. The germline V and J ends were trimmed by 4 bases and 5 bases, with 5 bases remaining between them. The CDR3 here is CAWMTTEAFF. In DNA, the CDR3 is TGTGCCTGGATGACAACTGAAGCTTTCTTT.

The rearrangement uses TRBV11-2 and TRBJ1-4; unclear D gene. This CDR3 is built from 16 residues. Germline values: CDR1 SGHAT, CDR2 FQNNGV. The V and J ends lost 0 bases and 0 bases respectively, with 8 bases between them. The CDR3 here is CASSLDRAATNEKLFF. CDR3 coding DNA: TGTGCCAGCAGCTTAGATCGGGCCGCAACTAATGAAAAACTGTTTTTT.

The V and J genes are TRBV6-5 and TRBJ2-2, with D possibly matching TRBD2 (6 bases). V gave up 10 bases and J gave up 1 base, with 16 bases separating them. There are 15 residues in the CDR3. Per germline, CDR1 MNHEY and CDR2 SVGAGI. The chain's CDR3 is CATISLSGNTGELFF. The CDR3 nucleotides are TGTGCCACCATTTCCCTTAGCGGGAACACCGGGGAGCTGTTTTTT.

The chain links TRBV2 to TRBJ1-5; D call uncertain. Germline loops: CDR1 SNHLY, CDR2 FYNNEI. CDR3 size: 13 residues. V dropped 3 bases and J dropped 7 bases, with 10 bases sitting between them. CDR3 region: CASSEYVGQPQHF. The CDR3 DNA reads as TGTGCCAGCAGTGAGTATGTAGGGCAGCCCCAGCATTTT.

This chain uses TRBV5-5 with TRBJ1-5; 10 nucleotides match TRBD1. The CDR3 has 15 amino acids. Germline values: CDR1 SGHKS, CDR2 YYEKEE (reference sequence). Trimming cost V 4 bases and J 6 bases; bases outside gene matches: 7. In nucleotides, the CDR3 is TGTGCCAGCAGCCGGACAGGGGGGCCAGGTCAGCCCCAGCATTTT. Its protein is CASSRTGGPGQPQHF.

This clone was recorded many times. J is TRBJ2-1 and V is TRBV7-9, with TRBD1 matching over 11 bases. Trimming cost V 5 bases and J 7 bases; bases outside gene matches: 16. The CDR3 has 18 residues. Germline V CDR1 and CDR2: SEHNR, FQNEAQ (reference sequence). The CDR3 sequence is CASSTDRGRLAGLNEQFF. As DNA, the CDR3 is TGTGCCAGCAGCACGGACAGGGGGCGGCTAGCGGGCCTAAATGAGCAGTTCTTC.

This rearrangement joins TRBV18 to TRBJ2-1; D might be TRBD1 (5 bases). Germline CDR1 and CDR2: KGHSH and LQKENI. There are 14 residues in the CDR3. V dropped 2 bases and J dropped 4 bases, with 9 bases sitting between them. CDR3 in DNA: TGTGCCAGCTCACCATCAACAGGTTACAATGAGCAGTTCTTC. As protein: CASSPSTGYNEQFF.

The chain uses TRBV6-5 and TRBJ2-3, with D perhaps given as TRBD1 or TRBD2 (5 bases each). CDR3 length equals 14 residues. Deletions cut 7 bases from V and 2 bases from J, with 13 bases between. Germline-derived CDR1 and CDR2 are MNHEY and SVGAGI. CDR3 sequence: CASTLRGLTDTQYF. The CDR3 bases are TGTGCCAGCACTCTCCGGGGCCTCACAGATACGCAGTATTTT.

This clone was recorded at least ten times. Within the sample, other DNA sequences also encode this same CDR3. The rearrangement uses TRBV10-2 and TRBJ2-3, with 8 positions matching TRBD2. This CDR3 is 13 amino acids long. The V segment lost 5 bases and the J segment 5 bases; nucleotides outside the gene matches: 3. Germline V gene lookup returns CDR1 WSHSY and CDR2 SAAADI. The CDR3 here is CASSPGGGDTQYF. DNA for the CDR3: TGCGCCAGCAGTCCGGGGGGGGGAGATACGCAGTATTTT.

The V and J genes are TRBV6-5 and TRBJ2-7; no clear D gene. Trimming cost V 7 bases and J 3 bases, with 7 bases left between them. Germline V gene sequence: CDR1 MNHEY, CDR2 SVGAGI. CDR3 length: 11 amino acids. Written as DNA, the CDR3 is TGTGCCAGCAACGATGACTACGAGCAGTACTTC. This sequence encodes CASNDDYEQYF.

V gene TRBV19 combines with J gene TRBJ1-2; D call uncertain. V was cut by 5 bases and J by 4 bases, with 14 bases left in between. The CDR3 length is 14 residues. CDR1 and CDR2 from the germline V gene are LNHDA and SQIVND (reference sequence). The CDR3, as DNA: TGTGCCAGTAGTCCCGACAAAAGAGGCTATGGCTACACCTTC. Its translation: CASSPDKRGYGYTF.

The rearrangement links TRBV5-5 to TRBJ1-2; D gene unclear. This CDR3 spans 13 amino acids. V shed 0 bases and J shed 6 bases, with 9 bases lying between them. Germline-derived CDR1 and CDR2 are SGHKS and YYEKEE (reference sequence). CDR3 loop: CASSLVGPDGYTF. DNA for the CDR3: TGTGCCAGCAGCTTGGTGGGCCCAGATGGCTACACCTTC.

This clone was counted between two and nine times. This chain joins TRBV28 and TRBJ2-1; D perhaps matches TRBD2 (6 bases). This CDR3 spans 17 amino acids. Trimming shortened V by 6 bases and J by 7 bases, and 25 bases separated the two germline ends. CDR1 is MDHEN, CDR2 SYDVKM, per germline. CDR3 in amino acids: CASSYFRRMLARNEQFF. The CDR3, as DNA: TGTGCCAGCAGCTACTTTAGACGCATGCTAGCGAGAAATGAGCAGTTCTTC.

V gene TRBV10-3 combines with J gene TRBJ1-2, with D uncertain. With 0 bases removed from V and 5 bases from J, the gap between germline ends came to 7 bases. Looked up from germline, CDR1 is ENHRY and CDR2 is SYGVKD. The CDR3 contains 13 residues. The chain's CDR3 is CAISESMLYGYTF. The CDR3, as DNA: TGTGCCATCAGTGAGTCGATGCTGTATGGCTACACCTTC.

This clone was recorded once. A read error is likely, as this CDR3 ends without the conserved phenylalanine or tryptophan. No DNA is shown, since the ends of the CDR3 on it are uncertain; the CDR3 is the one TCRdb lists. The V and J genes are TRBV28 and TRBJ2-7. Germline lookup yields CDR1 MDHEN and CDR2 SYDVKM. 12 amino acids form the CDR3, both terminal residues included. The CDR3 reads CASGRPGRLFIA.

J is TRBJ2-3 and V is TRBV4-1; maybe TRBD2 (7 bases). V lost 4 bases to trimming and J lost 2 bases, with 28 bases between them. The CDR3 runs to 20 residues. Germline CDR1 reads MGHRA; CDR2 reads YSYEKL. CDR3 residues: CASSLVRGEGLRGFTDTQYF. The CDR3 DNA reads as TGCGCCAGCAGCCTCGTAAGGGGGGAGGGTTTGAGAGGGTTCACAGATACGCAGTATTTT.

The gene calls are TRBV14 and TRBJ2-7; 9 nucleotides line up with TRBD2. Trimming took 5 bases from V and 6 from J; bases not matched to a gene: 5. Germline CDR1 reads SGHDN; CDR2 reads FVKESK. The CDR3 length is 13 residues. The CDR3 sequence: CASSLAGVGEQYF. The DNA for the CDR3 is TGTGCCAGCAGCTTAGCGGGGGTTGGCGAGCAGTACTTC. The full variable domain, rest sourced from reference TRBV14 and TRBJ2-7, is EAGVTQFPSHSVIEKGQTVTLRCDPISGHDNLYWYRRVMGKEIKFLLHFVKESKQDESGMPNNRFLAERTGGTYSTLKVQPAELEDSGVYFCASSLAGVGEQYFGPGTRLTVT.

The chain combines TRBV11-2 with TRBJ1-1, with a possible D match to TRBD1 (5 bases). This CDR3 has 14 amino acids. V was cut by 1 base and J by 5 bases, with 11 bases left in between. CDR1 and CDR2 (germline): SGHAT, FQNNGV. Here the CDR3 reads CASSLGWGETEAFF. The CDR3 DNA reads TGTGCCAGCAGCTTAGGTTGGGGGGAGACTGAAGCTTTCTTT.

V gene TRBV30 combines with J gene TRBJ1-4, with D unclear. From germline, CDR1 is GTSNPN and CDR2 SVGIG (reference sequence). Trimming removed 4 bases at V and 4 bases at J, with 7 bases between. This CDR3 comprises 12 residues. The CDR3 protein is CAWTRDNEKLFF. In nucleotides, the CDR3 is TGTGCCTGGACCAGAGATAATGAAAAACTGTTTTTT.

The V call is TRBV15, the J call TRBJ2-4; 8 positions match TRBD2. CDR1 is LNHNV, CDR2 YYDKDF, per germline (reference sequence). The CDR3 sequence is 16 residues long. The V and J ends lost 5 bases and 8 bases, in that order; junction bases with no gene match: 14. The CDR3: CATSYLSGTGGDIQYF. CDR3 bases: TGTGCCACCAGCTATCTTAGCGGGACGGGGGGAGACATTCAGTACTTC.

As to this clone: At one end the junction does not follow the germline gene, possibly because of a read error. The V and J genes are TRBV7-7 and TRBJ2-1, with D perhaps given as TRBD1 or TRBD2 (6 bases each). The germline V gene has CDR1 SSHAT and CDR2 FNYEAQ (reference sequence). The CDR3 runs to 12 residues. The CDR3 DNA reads TGTGCTAGCAGCTCGGGGGCGAATGAGCAGTTCTTC. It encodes CASSSGANEQFF.

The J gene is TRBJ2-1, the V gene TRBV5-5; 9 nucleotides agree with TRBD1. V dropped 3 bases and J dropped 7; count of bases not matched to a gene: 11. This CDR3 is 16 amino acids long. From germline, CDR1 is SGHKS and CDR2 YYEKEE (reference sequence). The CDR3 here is CASSYRGRRTLNEQFF. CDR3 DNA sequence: TGTGCCAGCAGCTACAGGGGGCGGCGGACCCTAAATGAGCAGTTCTTC.

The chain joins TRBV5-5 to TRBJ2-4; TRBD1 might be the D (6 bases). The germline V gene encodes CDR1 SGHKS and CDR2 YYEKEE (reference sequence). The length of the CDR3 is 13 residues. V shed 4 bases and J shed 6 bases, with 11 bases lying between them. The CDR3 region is CASSDRDINIQYF. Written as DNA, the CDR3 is TGTGCCAGCAGCGACCGGGACATAAACATTCAGTACTTC. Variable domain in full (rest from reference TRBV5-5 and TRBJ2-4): DAGVTQSPTHLIKTRGQQVTLRCSPISGHKSVSWYQQVLGQGPQFIFQYYEKEERGRGNFPDRFSARQFPNYSSELNVNALLLGDSALYLCASSDRDINIQYFGAGTRLSVL.

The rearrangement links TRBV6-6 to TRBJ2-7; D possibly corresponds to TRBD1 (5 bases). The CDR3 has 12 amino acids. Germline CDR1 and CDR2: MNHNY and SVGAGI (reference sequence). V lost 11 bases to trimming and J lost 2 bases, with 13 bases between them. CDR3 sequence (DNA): TGTGCCTCTCGACAGAGACCCTACGAGCAGTACTTC. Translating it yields CASRQRPYEQYF.

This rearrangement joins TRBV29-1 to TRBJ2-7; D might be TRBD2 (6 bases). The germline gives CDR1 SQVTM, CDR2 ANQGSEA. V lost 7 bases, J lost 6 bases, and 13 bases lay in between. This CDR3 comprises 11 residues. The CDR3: CSGRRGGEQYF. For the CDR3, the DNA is TGCAGCGGAAGGCGGGGTGGCGAGCAGTACTTC.

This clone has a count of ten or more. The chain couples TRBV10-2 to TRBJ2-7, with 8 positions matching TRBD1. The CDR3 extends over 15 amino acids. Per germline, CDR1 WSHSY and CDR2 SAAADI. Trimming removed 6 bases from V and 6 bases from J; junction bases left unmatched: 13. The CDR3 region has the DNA TGCGCCAGCAGCCCCCTCGGGACAGGCCTGTCCGAGCAGTACTTC. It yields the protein CASSPLGTGLSEQYF.

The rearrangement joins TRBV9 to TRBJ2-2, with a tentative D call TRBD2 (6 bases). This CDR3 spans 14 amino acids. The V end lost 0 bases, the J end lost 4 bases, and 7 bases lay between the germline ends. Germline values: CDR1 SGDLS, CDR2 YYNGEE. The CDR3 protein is CASSVVGGTGELFF. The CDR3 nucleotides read TGTGCCAGCAGCGTAGTGGGGGGCACCGGGGAGCTGTTTTTT. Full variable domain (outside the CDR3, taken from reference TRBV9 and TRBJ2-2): DSGVTQTPKHLITATGQRVTLRCSPRSGDLSVYWYQQSLDQGLQFLIQYYNGEERAKGNILERFSAQQFPDLHSELNLSSLELGDSALYFCASSVVGGTGELFFGEGSRLTVL.

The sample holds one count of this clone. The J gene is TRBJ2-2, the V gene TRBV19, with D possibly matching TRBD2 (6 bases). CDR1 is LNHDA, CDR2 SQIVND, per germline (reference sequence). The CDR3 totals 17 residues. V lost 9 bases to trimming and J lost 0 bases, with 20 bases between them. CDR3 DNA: TGTGCCAGCAGCGTGCGTTTGCGGACTACGAACACCGGGGAGCTGTTTTTT. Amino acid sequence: CASSVRLRTTNTGELFF.